A selection of T cell receptor beta chains follows, all from one sample in a study of chemoradiotherapy in HPV16-positive cancers. Data came from immunoSEQ multiplex PCR; TCRdb stores just in-frame clones and leaves some out. The sample includes tens of thousands of clones, 65% to 80% of them seen just once. The sequencing here drew on blood, taken from a patient who underwent chemoradiotherapy. The receptors were sampled from a human donor with HPV-associated anogenital cancer. CDR3s include the opening cysteine and the closing phenylalanine or tryptophan. The order of the fields is clone size, D gene, J gene, V gene, CDR3 protein, CDR3 DNA. D genes are given only for firm matches. Expanded clones are given a class, and other clones once, few, many or no size at all.

clone_size: -; d_call: -; j_call: TRBJ2-5; v_call: TRBV2; cdr3_aa: CASKLGMGGETQYF; cdr3_nt: TGTGCCAGCAAGTTGGGTATGGGGGGCGAGACCCAGTACTTC
clone_size: -; d_call: -; j_call: TRBJ2-3; v_call: TRBV5-1; cdr3_aa: CASSLAGGVLTDTQYF; cdr3_nt: TGCGCCAGCAGCTTGGCAGGGGGGGTCCTCACAGATACGCAGTATTTT
clone_size: -; d_call: -; j_call: TRBJ2-1; v_call: TRBV11-2; cdr3_aa: CASSLDRGPAAYNEQFF; cdr3_nt: TGTGCCAGCAGCTTAGACCGGGGTCCCGCGGCATACAATGAGCAGTTCTTC
clone_size: -; d_call: -; j_call: TRBJ2-1; v_call: TRBV11-3; cdr3_aa: CASSLDQGGSAGVGEQFF; cdr3_nt: TGTGCCAGCAGCTTAGATCAGGGGGGTTCGGCTGGGGTCGGTGAGCAGTTCTTC
clone_size: -; d_call: -; j_call: TRBJ2-7; v_call: TRBV6-5; cdr3_aa: CASSYDRDNYEQYF; cdr3_nt: TGTGCCAGCAGTTACGACCGGGACAACTACGAGCAGTACTTC
clone_size: once; d_call: TRBD2; j_call: TRBJ2-3; v_call: TRBV9; cdr3_aa: CASSTRDYTDTQYF; cdr3_nt: TGTGCCAGCAGCACGCGGGACTACACAGATACGCAGTATTTT
clone_size: once; d_call: -; j_call: TRBJ2-7; v_call: TRBV7-8; cdr3_aa: CASTGNRAPSYEQYF; cdr3_nt: TGTGCCAGCACCGGAAACAGGGCTCCCTCCTACGAGCAGTACTTC
clone_size: once; d_call: -; j_call: TRBJ2-2; v_call: TRBV7-9; cdr3_aa: CASSLVGTTNTGELFF; cdr3_nt: TGTGCCAGCAGCTTAGTCGGGACGACTAACACCGGGGAGCTGTTTTTT
clone_size: -; d_call: -; j_call: TRBJ2-5; v_call: TRBV15; cdr3_aa: CATSATGRETQYF; cdr3_nt: TGTGCCACCAGCGCTACGGGCAGAGAGACCCAGTACTTC
clone_size: -; d_call: TRBD2; j_call: TRBJ2-3; v_call: TRBV7-2; cdr3_aa: CASTGTSGGVGDTQYF; cdr3_nt: TGTGCCAGCACCGGGACTAGCGGGGGGGTTGGGGATACGCAGTATTTT
clone_size: -; d_call: -; j_call: TRBJ1-1; v_call: TRBV5-4; cdr3_aa: CASTLGGIAEAFF; cdr3_nt: TGTGCCAGCACCCTCGGGGGGATCGCTGAAGCTTTCTTT
clone_size: -; d_call: TRBD1; j_call: TRBJ1-6; v_call: TRBV6-5; cdr3_aa: CASRIWTGDNSPLHF; cdr3_nt: TGTGCCAGCAGGATTTGGACAGGTGATAATTCACCCCTCCACTTT
clone_size: -; d_call: TRBD1; j_call: TRBJ1-1; v_call: TRBV9; cdr3_aa: CASSVGPPGTGHTEAFF; cdr3_nt: TGTGCCAGCAGCGTAGGGCCCCCGGGGACAGGGCACACTGAAGCTTTCTTT
clone_size: once; d_call: -; j_call: TRBJ1-2; v_call: TRBV14; cdr3_aa: CASSQLTGATLFYGYTF; cdr3_nt: TGTGCCAGCAGCCAATTGACAGGAGCTACTCTTTTCTATGGCTACACCTTC
clone_size: -; d_call: -; j_call: TRBJ2-7; v_call: TRBV29-1; cdr3_aa: CSVEDQLYPEENEQYF; cdr3_nt: TGCAGCGTTGAAGATCAACTCTACCCTGAGGAAAACGAGCAGTACTTC
clone_size: -; d_call: -; j_call: TRBJ1-2; v_call: TRBV6-1; cdr3_aa: CASSEDTGVYGYTF; cdr3_nt: TGTGCCAGCAGTGAGGACACGGGCGTCTATGGCTACACCTTC
clone_size: -; d_call: TRBD1; j_call: TRBJ2-7; v_call: TRBV7-9; cdr3_aa: CASSPGTGDEQYF; cdr3_nt: TGTGCCAGCAGCCCCGGGACAGGGGACGAGCAGTACTTC
clone_size: -; d_call: -; j_call: TRBJ1-1; v_call: TRBV7-3; cdr3_aa: CASSFGQGSTAFF; cdr3_nt: TGTGCCAGCAGCTTCGGGCAGGGGTCCACGGCTTTCTTT
clone_size: -; d_call: -; j_call: TRBJ1-2; v_call: TRBV29-1; cdr3_aa: CSHAGLDGYTF; cdr3_nt: TGCAGCCATGCAGGGTTGGATGGCTACACCTTC
clone_size: -; d_call: TRBD2; j_call: TRBJ2-3; v_call: TRBV7-3; cdr3_aa: CASSPSGGGADTQYF; cdr3_nt: TGTGCCAGCAGCCCCAGCGGGGGGGGAGCAGATACGCAGTATTTT
clone_size: -; d_call: TRBD1; j_call: TRBJ1-6; v_call: TRBV27; cdr3_aa: CASSLGWDRNSPLHF; cdr3_nt: TGTGCCAGCAGTTTGGGGTGGGACAGAAATTCACCCCTCCACTTT
clone_size: -; d_call: TRBD1; j_call: TRBJ2-1; v_call: TRBV4-1; cdr3_aa: CASSQGGRDRANEQFF; cdr3_nt: TGCGCCAGCAGCCAAGGGGGCAGGGACAGGGCCAATGAGCAGTTCTTC
clone_size: few; d_call: TRBD1; j_call: TRBJ1-6; v_call: TRBV6-1; cdr3_aa: CASKDRGNSPLHF; cdr3_nt: TGTGCCAGCAAGGACAGGGGGAATTCACCCCTCCACTTT
clone_size: -; d_call: TRBD2; j_call: TRBJ2-1; v_call: TRBV7-2; cdr3_aa: CASSLAIDNGREQFF; cdr3_nt: TGTGCCAGCAGCTTAGCGATAGACAACGGGAGGGAGCAGTTCTTC
clone_size: -; d_call: -; j_call: TRBJ2-7; v_call: TRBV7-8; cdr3_aa: CASSLDRAPKQYF; cdr3_nt: TGTGCCAGCAGCTTAGACAGGGCGCCCAAGCAGTACTTC
clone_size: -; d_call: -; j_call: TRBJ1-2; v_call: TRBV6-5; cdr3_aa: CASKKRPAGGYTF; cdr3_nt: TGTGCCAGCAAAAAGAGACCCGCCGGTGGCTACACCTTC
clone_size: -; d_call: TRBD1; j_call: TRBJ2-3; v_call: TRBV25-1; cdr3_aa: CASQLTGGSTDTQYF; cdr3_nt: TGTGCCAGCCAACTTACAGGGGGTAGCACAGATACGCAGTATTTT
clone_size: -; d_call: TRBD1; j_call: TRBJ2-5; v_call: TRBV11-1; cdr3_aa: CASSEQTGKQTQYF; cdr3_nt: TGTGCCAGCAGCGAACAGACAGGGAAGCAGACCCAGTACTTC
clone_size: -; d_call: -; j_call: TRBJ1-1; v_call: TRBV5-1; cdr3_aa: CASSLEPRGGYTEAFF; cdr3_nt: TGCGCCAGCAGCTTGGAACCCCGGGGGGGGTACACTGAAGCTTTCTTT
clone_size: -; d_call: -; j_call: TRBJ2-2; v_call: TRBV5-4; cdr3_aa: CASSLGGAGFGPELFF; cdr3_nt: TGTGCCAGCAGCTTAGGGGGGGCGGGATTCGGGCCGGAGCTGTTTTTT